Following are 2 T cell receptor beta chains from one sample sequenced in a study of spatial heterogeneity in lung cancer. Study-wide results and caveats: For expanded intratumoral alpha and beta TCRs, counts tracked tumor mutation counts.

What these receptors recognize is not known. Time point in this sample: sample taken at primary tumor resection. MiXCR, run by TCRdb on the 5' RACE reads, gives a single entry per CDR3 protein. This table holds about 100,000 distinct CDR3 sequences, approximately 4.7% found once. This sample comprised lung tumor tissue, obtained at surgery. These receptors were taken from a male donor with early-stage non-small cell lung cancer.

This clonotype has ten or more counts. This sequence joins TRBV18 and TRBJ2-5; D call uncertain. CDR1 is KGHSH and CDR2 is LQKENI in the germline V gene. CDR3 length: 13 amino acids. Trimming stripped 4 bases from V and 0 bases from J, with 6 bases between. In DNA, the CDR3 is TGTGCCAGCTCACTTTCAGACCAAGAGACCCAGTACTTC. Translated: CASSLSDQETQYF.

This clonotype was counted at least ten times. The chain couples TRBV28 to TRBJ1-4, with no clear D. Germline V lookup: CDR1 MDHEN, CDR2 SYDVKM. The CDR3 totals 11 residues. Trimming pared 3 bases from V and 8 bases from J, leaving 4 bases between. CDR3 in DNA: TGTGCCAGCAGTTTTCACGAAAAACTGTTTTTT. Translating it yields CASSFHEKLFF.